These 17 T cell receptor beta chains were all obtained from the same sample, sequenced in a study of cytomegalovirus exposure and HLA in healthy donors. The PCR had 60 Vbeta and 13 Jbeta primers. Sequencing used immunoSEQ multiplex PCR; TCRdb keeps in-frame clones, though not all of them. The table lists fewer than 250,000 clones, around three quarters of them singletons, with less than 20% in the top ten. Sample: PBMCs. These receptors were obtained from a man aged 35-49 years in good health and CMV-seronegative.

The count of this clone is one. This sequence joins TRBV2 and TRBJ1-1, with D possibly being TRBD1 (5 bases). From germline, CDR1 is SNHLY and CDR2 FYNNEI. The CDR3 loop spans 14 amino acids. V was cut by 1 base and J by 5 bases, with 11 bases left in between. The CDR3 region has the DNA TGTGCCAGCAGTGAAGAATCCGGGGGAACTGAAGCTTTCTTT. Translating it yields CASSEESGGTEAFF.

The CDR3 sequence is CASSRTGYGYTF. The CDR3 coding sequence is TGTGCCAGCAGCCGGACGGGGTATGGCTACACCTTC. V and J are TRBV5-6 and TRBJ1-2; D is undetermined. The CDR3 sequence is 12 residues long. CDR1 and CDR2 (germline): SGHDT, YYEEEE. The V end was cut by 4 bases, the J end by 5 bases, with 9 bases between.

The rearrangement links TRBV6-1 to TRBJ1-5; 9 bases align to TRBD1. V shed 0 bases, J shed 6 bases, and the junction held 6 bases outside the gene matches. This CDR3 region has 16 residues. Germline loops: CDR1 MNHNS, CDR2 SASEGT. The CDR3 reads CASSEALRDRVQPQHF. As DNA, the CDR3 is TGTGCCAGCAGTGAAGCGCTGAGGGACAGGGTTCAGCCCCAGCATTTT.

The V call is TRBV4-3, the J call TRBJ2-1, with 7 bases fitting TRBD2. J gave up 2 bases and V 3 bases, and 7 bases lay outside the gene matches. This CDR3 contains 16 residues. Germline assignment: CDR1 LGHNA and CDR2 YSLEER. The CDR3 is CASSHRTRGPYNEQFF. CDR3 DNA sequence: TGCGCCAGCAGCCATAGGACTAGAGGTCCCTACAATGAGCAGTTCTTC.

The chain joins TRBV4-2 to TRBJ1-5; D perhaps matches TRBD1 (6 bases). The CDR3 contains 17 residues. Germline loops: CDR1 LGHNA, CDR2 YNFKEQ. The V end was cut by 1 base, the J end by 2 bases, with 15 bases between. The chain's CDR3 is CASSQAPGTTGNQPQHF. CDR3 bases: TGTGCCAGCAGCCAAGCGCCTGGGACAACGGGCAATCAGCCCCAGCATTTT.

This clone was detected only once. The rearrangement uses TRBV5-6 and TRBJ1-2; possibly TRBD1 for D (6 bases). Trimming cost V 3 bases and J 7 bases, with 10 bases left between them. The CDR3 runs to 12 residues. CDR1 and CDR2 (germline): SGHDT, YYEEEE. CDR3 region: CASSSLQGGYTF. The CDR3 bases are TGTGCCAGCAGCTCCTTACAGGGTGGCTACACCTTC. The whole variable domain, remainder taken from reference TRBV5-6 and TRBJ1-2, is DAGVTQSPTHLIKTRGQQVTLRCSPKSGHDTVSWYQQALGQGPQFIFQYYEEEERQRGNFPDRFSGHQFPNYSSELNVNALLLGDSALYLCASSSLQGGYTFGSGTRLTVV.

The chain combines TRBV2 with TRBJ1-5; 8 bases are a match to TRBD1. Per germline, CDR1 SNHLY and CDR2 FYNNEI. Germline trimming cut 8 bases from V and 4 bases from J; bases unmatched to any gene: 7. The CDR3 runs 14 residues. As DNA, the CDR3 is TGTGCCAGCGCCTGGGACAGGTCAAATCAGCCCCAGCATTTT. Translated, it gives CASAWDRSNQPQHF.

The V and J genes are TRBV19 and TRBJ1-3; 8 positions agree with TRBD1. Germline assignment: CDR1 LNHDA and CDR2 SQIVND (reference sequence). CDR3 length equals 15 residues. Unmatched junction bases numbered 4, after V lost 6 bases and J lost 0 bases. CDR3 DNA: TGTGCCAGTAGGGGGGACAGGAGCTCTGGAAACACCATATATTTT. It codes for CASRGDRSSGNTIYF.

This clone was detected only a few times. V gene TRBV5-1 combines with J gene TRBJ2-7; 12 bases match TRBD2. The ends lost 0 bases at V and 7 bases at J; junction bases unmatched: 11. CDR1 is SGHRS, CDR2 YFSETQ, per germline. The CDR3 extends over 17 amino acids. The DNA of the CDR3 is TGCGCCAGCAGCTTGGTCCCTAGCGGGAGGGCGAGAAATGAGCAGTACTTC. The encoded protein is CASSLVPSGRARNEQYF.

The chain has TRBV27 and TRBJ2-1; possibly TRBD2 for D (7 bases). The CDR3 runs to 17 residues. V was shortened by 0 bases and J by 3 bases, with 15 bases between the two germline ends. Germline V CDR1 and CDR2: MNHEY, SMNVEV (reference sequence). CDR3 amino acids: CASSLSLGASGYNEQFF. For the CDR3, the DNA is TGTGCCAGCAGTTTATCGCTGGGGGCTAGCGGCTACAATGAGCAGTTCTTC.

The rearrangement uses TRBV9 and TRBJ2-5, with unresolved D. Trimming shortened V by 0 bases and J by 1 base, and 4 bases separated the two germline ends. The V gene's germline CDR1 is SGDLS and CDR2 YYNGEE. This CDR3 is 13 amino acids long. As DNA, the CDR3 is TGTGCCAGCAGCGTAGACAGCCAAGAGACCCAGTACTTC. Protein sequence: CASSVDSQETQYF.

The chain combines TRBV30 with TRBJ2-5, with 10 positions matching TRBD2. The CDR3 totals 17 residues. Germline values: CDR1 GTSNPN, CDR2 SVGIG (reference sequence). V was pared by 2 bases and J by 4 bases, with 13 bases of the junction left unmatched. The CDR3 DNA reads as TGTGCCTGGAGTAATTGGGCTAGCGGGAGTATAGGAGAGACCCAGTACTTC. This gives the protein CAWSNWASGSIGETQYF.

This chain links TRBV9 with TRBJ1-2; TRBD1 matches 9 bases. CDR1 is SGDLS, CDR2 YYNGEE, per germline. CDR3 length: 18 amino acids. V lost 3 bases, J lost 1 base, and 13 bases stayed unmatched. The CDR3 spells CASSGAIVGTGYNYGYTF. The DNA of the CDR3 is TGTGCCAGCAGCGGAGCTATCGTCGGGACAGGGTATAACTATGGCTACACCTTC.

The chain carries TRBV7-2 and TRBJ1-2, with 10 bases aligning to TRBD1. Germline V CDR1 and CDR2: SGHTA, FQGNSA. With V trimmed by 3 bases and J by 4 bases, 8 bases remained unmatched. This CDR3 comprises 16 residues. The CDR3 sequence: CASSFSGTGDLYGYTF. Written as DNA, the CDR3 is TGTGCCAGCAGCTTCTCCGGGACAGGGGACCTCTATGGCTACACCTTC.

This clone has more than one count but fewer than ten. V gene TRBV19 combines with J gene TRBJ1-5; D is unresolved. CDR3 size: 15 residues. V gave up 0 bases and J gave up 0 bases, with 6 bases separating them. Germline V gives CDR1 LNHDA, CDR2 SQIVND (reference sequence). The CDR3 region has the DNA TGTGCCAGTAGTATAGACGGGGATAGCAATCAGCCCCAGCATTTT. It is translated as CASSIDGDSNQPQHF.

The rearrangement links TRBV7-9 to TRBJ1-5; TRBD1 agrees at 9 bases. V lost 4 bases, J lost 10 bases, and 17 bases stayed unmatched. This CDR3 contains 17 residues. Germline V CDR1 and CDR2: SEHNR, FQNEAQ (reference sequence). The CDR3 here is CASSSYNRGRPSQPQHF. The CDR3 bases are TGTGCCAGCAGCTCCTACAACAGGGGGCGACCATCTCAACCCCAGCATTTT.

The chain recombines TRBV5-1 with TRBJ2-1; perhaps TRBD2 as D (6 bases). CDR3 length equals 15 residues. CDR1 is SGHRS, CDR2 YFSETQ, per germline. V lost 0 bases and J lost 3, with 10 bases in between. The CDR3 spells CASSLVGSGYNEQFF. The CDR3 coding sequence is TGCGCCAGCAGCTTGGTAGGTAGCGGCTACAATGAGCAGTTCTTC.